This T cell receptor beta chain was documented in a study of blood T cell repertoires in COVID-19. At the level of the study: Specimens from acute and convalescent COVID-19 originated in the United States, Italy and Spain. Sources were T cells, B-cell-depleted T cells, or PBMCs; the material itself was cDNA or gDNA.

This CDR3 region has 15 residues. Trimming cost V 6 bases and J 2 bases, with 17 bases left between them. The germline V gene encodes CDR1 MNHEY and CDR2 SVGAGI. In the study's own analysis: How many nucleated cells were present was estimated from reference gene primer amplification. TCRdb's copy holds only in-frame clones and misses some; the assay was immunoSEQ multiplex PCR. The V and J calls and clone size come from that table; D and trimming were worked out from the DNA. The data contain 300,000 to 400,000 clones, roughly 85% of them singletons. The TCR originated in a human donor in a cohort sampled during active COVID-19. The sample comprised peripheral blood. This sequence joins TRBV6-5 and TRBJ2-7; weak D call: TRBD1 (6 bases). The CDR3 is CASRFSTGPTYEQYF. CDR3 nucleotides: TGTGCCAGCAGATTTTCGACAGGCCCGACCTACGAGCAGTACTTC.